A single sample is the source of the 16 T cell receptor beta chains below, sequenced in a study of technical replicates of blood from a few donors. Method: immunoSEQ multiplex PCR; TCRdb's copy keeps in-frame clones and lacks some. Of almost 65,000 clones listed, more than 75% are singletons. Sequencing was carried out using PBMCs. Receptors originate from a human donor in good health. Some clones in this sample may be carry-over from other donors' samples.

The V and J genes are TRBV27 and TRBJ2-7; 12 bases fit TRBD2. CDR1 MNHEY and CDR2 SMNVEV come from the germline V gene (reference sequence). With V trimmed by 7 bases and J by 4 bases, 14 bases remained unmatched. This CDR3 has 17 amino acids. CDR3 sequence reads: CASNLSRTSGAPYEQYF. CDR3 nucleotides: TGTGCCAGCAACCTCTCGCGGACTAGCGGGGCTCCTTACGAGCAGTACTTC.

V and J are TRBV6-6 and TRBJ2-3, with TRBD1 identical over 9 bases. Looked up from germline, CDR1 is MNHNY and CDR2 is SVGAGI (reference sequence). The trim removed 5 bases at V and 7 bases at J, leaving 13 bases unmatched. The CDR3 extends over 16 amino acids. The CDR3 sequence: CASSPHEGQGLNTQYF. As DNA, the CDR3 is TGTGCCAGCAGTCCACACGAGGGACAGGGATTGAATACGCAGTATTTT.

The V gene is TRBV7-2, the J gene TRBJ2-3; 9 bases map to TRBD2. The germline gives CDR1 SGHTA, CDR2 FQGNSA. Trimming took 0 bases from V and 7 from J; bases not matched to a gene: 2. The CDR3 extends over 14 amino acids. In nucleotides, the CDR3 is TGTGCCAGCAGCTTAGCTAGCGGGGGCAATACGCAGTATTTT. This translates into CASSLASGGNTQYF.

The chain recombines TRBV6-1 with TRBJ2-7, with 9 nucleotides matching TRBD1. J lost 2 bases, V lost 6 bases, and 5 bases had no gene match. Germline V lookup: CDR1 MNHNS, CDR2 SASEGT. This CDR3 is built from 14 residues. The CDR3 DNA reads TGTGCCAGCAGGGGGACAGGGCCCCCCTACGAGCAGTACTTC. This translates into CASRGTGPPYEQYF.

The chain employs TRBV7-8 and TRBJ2-5; D might be TRBD2 (5 bases). The V gene's germline CDR1 is SGHVS and CDR2 FQNEAQ. The CDR3 consists of 14 residues. Trimming took 5 bases from V and 5 from J, leaving 15 bases between them. CDR3 sequence: CASSPSGVRETQYF. CDR3 bases: TGTGCCAGCAGCCCAAGCGGAGTCCGGGAGACCCAGTACTTC. Variable domain in full (rest from reference TRBV7-8 and TRBJ2-5): GAGVSQSPRYKVAKRGQDVALRCDPISGHVSLFWYQQALGQGPEFLTYFQNEAQLDKSGLPSDRFFAERPEGSVSTLKIQRTQQEDSAVYLCASSPSGVRETQYFGPGTRLLVL.

The chain uses TRBV15 and TRBJ2-3; maybe TRBD2 (6 bases). This CDR3 is 11 amino acids long. V gave up 5 bases and J gave up 6 bases, with 6 bases separating them. Germline V lookup: CDR1 LNHNV, CDR2 YYDKDF (reference sequence). In DNA form, the CDR3 reads TGTGCCACCAGCGGGGGGGATACGCAGTATTTT. As protein: CATSGGDTQYF.

The gene calls are TRBV11-1 and TRBJ1-1; no reliable D call. The germline V gene has CDR1 SGHAT and CDR2 FQDESV (reference sequence). The CDR3 length is 13 residues. The ends were cut back, 3 bases at V and 8 bases at J, with 13 bases in the middle. The CDR3 sequence: CASSFGRGAEAFF. The CDR3 DNA is TGTGCCAGCAGCTTTGGGCGGGGAGCAGAAGCTTTCTTT.

This clone was detected only once. CDR3 region: CASSPSGGGPYEQYF. DNA for the CDR3: TGCGCCAGCAGCCCCAGCGGGGGGGGACCCTACGAGCAGTACTTC. The chain combines TRBV5-1 with TRBJ2-7; 10 nucleotides align to TRBD2. CDR3 length equals 15 residues. The germline V gene has CDR1 SGHRS and CDR2 YFSETQ. Trimming at V came to 4 bases and at J to 2 bases, leaving 6 bases not matched to a gene.

The chain employs TRBV7-2 and TRBJ2-2, with D perhaps matching TRBD1 (6 bases). This CDR3 region has 15 residues. Trimming removed 5 bases at V and 2 bases at J, with 12 bases between. Per germline, CDR1 SGHTA and CDR2 FQGNSA. CDR3 in DNA: TGTGCCAGCAGCCCAGACAGGTACAACACCGGGGAGCTGTTTTTT. This translates into CASSPDRYNTGELFF.

This clone showed up just a few times. V usage is TRBV10-3 and J usage is TRBJ1-1, with D unclear. CDR1 ENHRY and CDR2 SYGVKD come from the germline V gene. Trimming shortened V by 6 bases and J by 0 bases, and 14 bases separated the two germline ends. This CDR3 has 15 amino acids. DNA for the CDR3: TGTGCCATCAGGATGGCGGGCCCTCTGAACACTGAAGCTTTCTTT. This translates into CAIRMAGPLNTEAFF.

The CDR3 loop is CASTTGDYGYTF. The CDR3 DNA is TGTGCCAGCACCACAGGGGACTATGGCTACACCTTC. The chain recombines TRBV28 with TRBJ1-2; 7 positions agree with TRBD1. The CDR3 runs 12 residues. Germline-derived CDR1 and CDR2 are MDHEN and SYDVKM. Trimming at V came to 7 bases and at J to 3 bases, leaving 2 bases not matched to a gene.

The chain has TRBV7-9 and TRBJ2-7; a weak D match, TRBD2 (5 bases). Germline values: CDR1 SEHNR, CDR2 FQNEAQ (reference sequence). CDR3 length: 13 residues. The germline V and J ends were trimmed by 2 bases and 6 bases, with 11 bases remaining between them. CDR3 region: CASSLNEGGEQYF. The DNA of the CDR3 is TGTGCCAGCAGCTTAAATGAGGGCGGCGAGCAGTACTTC.

J is TRBJ2-7 and V is TRBV5-1, with a possible D match to TRBD1 (5 bases). Germline V gene sequence: CDR1 SGHRS, CDR2 YFSETQ. The CDR3 has 14 residues. V lost 3 bases and J lost 1, with 11 bases in between. In nucleotides, the CDR3 is TGCGCCAGCAGCTCAGGCGACAGATCCTACGAGCAGTACTTC. Its translation is CASSSGDRSYEQYF. Together with reference TRBV5-1 and TRBJ2-7, the CDR3 gives the full variable domain: KAGVTQTPRYLIKTRGQQVTLSCSPISGHRSVSWYQQTPGQGLQFLFEYFSETQRNKGNFPGRFSGRQFSNSRSEMNVSTLELGDSALYLCASSSGDRSYEQYFGPGTRLTVT.

The chain links TRBV11-2 to TRBJ2-7; tentative D call: TRBD2 (5 bases). Germline assignment: CDR1 SGHAT and CDR2 FQNNGV. Trimming removed 8 bases at V and 7 bases at J, with 15 bases between. The CDR3 has 12 residues. CDR3 protein: CASEGRLLEQYF. The CDR3 DNA is TGTGCCAGCGAGGGCCGACTTCTGGAGCAGTACTTC.

The chain combines TRBV4-2 with TRBJ1-5, with D hard to call. Germline V lookup: CDR1 LGHNA, CDR2 YNFKEQ. The CDR3 is 15 residues long. The ends were cut back, 3 bases at V and 7 bases at J, with 16 bases in the middle. The DNA for the CDR3 is TGTGCCAGCAGCCACCTCGGCCCAAACGGGCAGCCCCAGCATTTT. It encodes CASSHLGPNGQPQHF.

CDR3 DNA: TGTGCCAGCAGTTATCCCCCAGGAAACACCATATATTTT. Encoded protein: CASSYPPGNTIYF. V and J are TRBV6-9 and TRBJ1-3; D not resolved. Germline values: CDR1 MNHGY, CDR2 SVAAGI. The CDR3 length is 13 residues. V was shortened by 2 bases and J by 4 bases, with 6 bases between the two germline ends.